The next 17 T cell receptor beta chains were all read from a single sample in a study of cytomegalovirus exposure and HLA in healthy donors (dated by TCRdb to 2016 to 2017). Libraries were constructed by the immunoSEQ multiplex PCR assay. The multiplex PCR relied on a mix of 60 forward primers for TCR Vbeta segments and 13 reverse primers for TCR Jbeta segments. TCRdb took over this immuneACCESS table, retaining in-frame rearrangements with V and J assigned. Such tables are incomplete; in checked studies, under half of the missing clones stem from an unresolved V gene, and the remainder is unexplained. Within this sample are about 120,000 clones, with about 80% of them counted one time only. More than 8% of the sample comes from the top ten. The specimen was PBMCs. Source of these receptors: a man under 40 in good health and CMV-seropositive.

The V call is TRBV7-6, the J call TRBJ2-5; tentative D call: TRBD2 (6 bases). The ends were cut back, 1 base at V and 1 base at J, with 13 bases in the middle. The CDR3 is made up of 16 amino acids. Germline V gene sequence: CDR1 SGHVS, CDR2 FNYEAQ. This CDR3 reads CASSLGIGRPQETQYF. The DNA of the CDR3 is TGTGCCAGCAGCTTAGGCATAGGGAGGCCCCAAGAGACCCAGTACTTC.

This sequence joins TRBV6-5 and TRBJ1-2; D may be TRBD1 (5 bases). V lost 0 bases and J lost 2, with 7 bases in between. The CDR3 is 14 amino acids. Germline values: CDR1 MNHEY, CDR2 SVGAGI. The DNA of the CDR3 is TGTGCCAGCAGTTACTCGGGACTCAACTATGGCTACACCTTC. As protein: CASSYSGLNYGYTF.

This clone was recorded once. This sequence joins TRBV5-1 and TRBJ2-3; D possibly corresponds to TRBD2 (6 bases). From germline, CDR1 is SGHRS and CDR2 YFSETQ. The CDR3 covers 17 residues. V lost 0 bases to trimming and J lost 0 bases, with 14 bases between them. CDR3 nucleotide sequence: TGCGCCAGCAGCTTGGTGTTCCGGGGGACCAGCACAGATACGCAGTATTTT. Its protein product is CASSLVFRGTSTDTQYF.

The chain carries TRBV5-1 and TRBJ2-4, with 9 bases matching TRBD1. V lost 3 bases to trimming and J lost 6 bases; unmatched junction nucleotides: 10. The CDR3 runs 16 residues. CDR1 is SGHRS, CDR2 YFSETQ, per germline. CDR3: CASSSTAQGAGNIQYF. CDR3 in DNA: TGCGCCAGCAGCTCCACCGCACAGGGGGCGGGAAACATTCAGTACTTC.

The J gene is TRBJ1-3, the V gene TRBV27, with 8 bases identical to TRBD1. CDR1 and CDR2 (germline): MNHEY, SMNVEV (reference sequence). CDR3 length: 15 residues. J was trimmed by 7 bases and V by 3 bases; bases with no gene match: 8. CDR3 region: CASSLTGVFFNTIYF. The CDR3 nucleotides read TGTGCCAGCAGTTTGACAGGGGTTTTTTTCAACACCATATATTTT.

The rearrangement joins TRBV9 to TRBJ2-1, with TRBD2 as a possible D gene (7 bases). Per the germline V gene, CDR1 is SGDLS and CDR2 is YYNGEE. V was shortened by 1 base and J by 7 bases, with 15 bases between the two germline ends. This CDR3 is 15 amino acids long. CDR3 in DNA: TGTGCCAGCAGCGTATATGTACAGGGAGGGAATGAGCAGTTCTTC. Translation gives CASSVYVQGGNEQFF. The variable domain in full, completed from reference TRBV9 and TRBJ2-1, reads DSGVTQTPKHLITATGQRVTLRCSPRSGDLSVYWYQQSLDQGLQFLIQYYNGEERAKGNILERFSAQQFPDLHSELNLSSLELGDSALYFCASSVYVQGGNEQFFGPGTRLTVL.

The chain recombines TRBV14 with TRBJ2-5, with TRBD1 identical over 8 bases. The junction had 4 bases not matched to a gene; V was cut back by 4 bases and J by 6 bases. CDR3 length: 13 amino acids. Germline V gene lookup returns CDR1 SGHDN and CDR2 FVKESK. CDR3 sequence (DNA): TGTGCCAGCAGCCTCAGGGGGCTGAAGACCCAGTACTTC. Its protein product is CASSLRGLKTQYF.

The chain combines TRBV10-3 with TRBJ1-1, with D perhaps TRBD1 (5 bases). Trimming shortened V by 8 bases and J by 1 base, and 11 bases separated the two germline ends. The CDR3 spans 13 residues. Germline V gene lookup returns CDR1 ENHRY and CDR2 SYGVKD. CDR3 DNA sequence: TGTGCCATCGCGGACGGGGGGAACACTGAAGCTTTCTTT. Translating gives CAIADGGNTEAFF.

This chain uses TRBV21-1 with TRBJ2-5; the listed D gene, TRBD1, was not tested against the DNA. The J call is uncertain, as TRBJ2-7 better fits the DNA end. TRBV21-1 is tagged as a pseudogene. There are 18 residues in the CDR3. The CDR3 nucleotides read TGTGCCAGCAGCAAACCGGGACAGCTTATTTCCCACTCCTACGAGCAGTACTTC. Translation gives CASSKPGQLISHSYEQYF.

For the CDR3, the DNA is TGTGCCACCAGCAGAGAAGGGACAGGGTCATACAATGAGCAGTTCTTC. This gives the protein CATSREGTGSYNEQFF. The V gene is TRBV15, the J gene TRBJ2-1; 9 bases agree with TRBD1. V dropped 0 bases and J dropped 4; count of bases not matched to a gene: 4. This CDR3 is built from 16 residues. CDR1 is LNHNV and CDR2 is YYDKDF in the germline V gene (reference sequence).

The V call is TRBV6-5, the J call TRBJ2-2; D not resolved. V shed 5 bases and J shed 4 bases, with 5 bases lying between them. CDR3 size: 12 residues. Germline V gene data show CDR1 as MNHEY and CDR2 as SVGAGI. CDR3 in amino acids: CASSPLTGELFF. The CDR3 bases are TGTGCCAGCAGTCCCCTCACCGGGGAGCTGTTTTTT.

The chain links TRBV6-5 to TRBJ2-3, with 9 positions matching TRBD2. With 5 bases clipped from V and 6 bases from J, the junction kept 9 bases outside the gene matches. This CDR3 is built from 15 residues. Germline assignment: CDR1 MNHEY and CDR2 SVGAGI. Written as DNA, the CDR3 is TGTGCCAGCAGTCCAACCGGGACTAGCTGGGATACGCAGTATTTT. Encoded protein: CASSPTGTSWDTQYF.

The chain uses TRBV29-1 and TRBJ2-2; D is undetermined. The V gene lost 6 bases and the J gene lost 2 bases, with 4 bases spanning the gap. The germline V gene encodes CDR1 SQVTM and CDR2 ANQGSEA. The CDR3 is 11 amino acids. The CDR3 region has the DNA TGCAGCGTCCTTAACACCGGGGAGCTGTTTTTT. It specifies CSVLNTGELFF.

The rearrangement joins TRBV5-6 to TRBJ2-7; TRBD2 aligns across 7 bases. The germline V gene encodes CDR1 SGHDT and CDR2 YYEEEE. V lost 6 bases to trimming and J lost 3 bases; unmatched junction nucleotides: 15. The CDR3 contains 16 residues. CDR3 bases: TGTGCCAGCACCCCTGTTCGCGGCGGGGGTGACTACGAGCAGTACTTC. Its translation: CASTPVRGGGDYEQYF.

The chain joins TRBV4-1 to TRBJ2-7; D is uncertain. There are 13 residues in the CDR3. The V gene lost 0 bases and the J gene lost 7 bases, with 10 bases spanning the gap. CDR1 MGHRA and CDR2 YSYEKL come from the germline V gene. CDR3 sequence reads: CASSQDLGQEQYF. CDR3 bases: TGCGCCAGCAGCCAAGATCTGGGCCAGGAGCAGTACTTC.

The chain has TRBV27 and TRBJ2-4, with D tentatively TRBD2 (7 bases). This CDR3 region has 16 residues. CDR1 MNHEY and CDR2 SMNVEV come from the germline V gene (reference sequence). Between the trimmed V and J ends, which lost 2 bases and 2 bases, there was a span of 13 bases. The CDR3 loop reads CASSLGGAGTKNIQYF. The CDR3 region has the DNA TGTGCCAGCAGTTTAGGGGGGGCCGGGACCAAAAACATTCAGTACTTC.

The rearrangement uses TRBV19 and TRBJ1-1, with a possible D match to TRBD1 (6 bases). V was pared by 5 bases and J by 1 base, with 14 bases between. The CDR3 covers 15 residues. CDR1 and CDR2 (germline): LNHDA, SQIVND (reference sequence). The CDR3 loop reads CASSFTGQRNTEAFF. The CDR3 nucleotides are TGTGCCAGTAGTTTCACTGGACAGAGGAACACTGAAGCTTTCTTT. The full variable domain, with the rest looked up from reference TRBV19 and TRBJ1-1, is DGGITQSPKYLFRKEGQNVTLSCEQNLNHDAMYWYRQDPGQGLRLIYYSQIVNDFQKGDIAEGYSVSREKKESFPLTVTSAQKNPTAFYLCASSFTGQRNTEAFFGQGTRLTVV.